The clone carrying this T cell receptor beta chain was counted only a few times. The V gene end was trimmed by 4 bases and the J gene end by 3 bases; junction bases not matched to a gene: 7. The CDR3 is 16 amino acids. Germline V gene lookup returns CDR1 SGHRS and CDR2 YFSETQ. This sample is drawn from a study of OX40 agonist ivuxolimab in advanced cancers. Clones were sequenced by immunoSEQ multiplex PCR, and TCRdb holds only the in-frame ones, with some missing. This sample yields about 85,000 clones, of which more than 75% are seen a single time; 0.25% to 0.4% belongs to the top ten. This clonotype was sampled from an adult with an advanced solid tumor such as melanoma, head and neck, liver or kidney cancer. The chain uses TRBV5-1 and TRBJ2-2, with 9 bases that match TRBD1. The sample here was CD4+ or CD8+ T cells sorted from blood, taken in a trial of the OX40 agonist ivuxolimab. The CDR3 reads CASSENRGQYTGELFF. The DNA of the CDR3 is TGCGCCAGCAGCGAAAACAGGGGGCAGTACACCGGGGAGCTGTTTTTT. The variable domain in full, completed from reference TRBV5-1 and TRBJ2-2, reads KAGVTQTPRYLIKTRGQQVTLSCSPISGHRSVSWYQQTPGQGLQFLFEYFSETQRNKGNFPGRFSGRQFSNSRSEMNVSTLELGDSALYLCASSENRGQYTGELFFGEGSRLTVL.